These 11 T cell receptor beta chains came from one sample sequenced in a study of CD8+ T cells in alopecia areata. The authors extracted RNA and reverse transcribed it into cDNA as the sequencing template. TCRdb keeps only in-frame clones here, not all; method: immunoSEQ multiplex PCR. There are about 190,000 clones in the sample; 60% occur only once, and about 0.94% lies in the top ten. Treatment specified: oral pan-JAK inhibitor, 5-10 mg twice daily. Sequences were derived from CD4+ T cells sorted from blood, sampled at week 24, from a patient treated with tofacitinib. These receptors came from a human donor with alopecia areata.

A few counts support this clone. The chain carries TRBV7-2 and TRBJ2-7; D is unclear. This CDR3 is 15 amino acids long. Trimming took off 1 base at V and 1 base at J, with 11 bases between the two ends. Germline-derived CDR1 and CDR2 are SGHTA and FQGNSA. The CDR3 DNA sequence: TGTGCCAGCAGCTTAGAGTTAGGAAAGTCCTACGAGCAGTACTTC. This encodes CASSLELGKSYEQYF. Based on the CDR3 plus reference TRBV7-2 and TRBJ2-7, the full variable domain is GAGVSQSPSNKVTEKGKDVELRCDPISGHTALYWYRQSLGQGLEFLIYFQGNSAPDKSGLPSDRFSAERTGGSVSTLTIQRTQQEDSAVYLCASSLELGKSYEQYFGPGTRLTVT.

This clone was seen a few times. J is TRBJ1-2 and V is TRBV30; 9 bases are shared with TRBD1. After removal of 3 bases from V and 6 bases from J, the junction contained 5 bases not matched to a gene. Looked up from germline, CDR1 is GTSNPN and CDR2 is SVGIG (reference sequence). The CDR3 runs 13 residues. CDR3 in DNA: TGTGCCTGGAGGGACAGGGGAACGGATGGCTACACCTTC. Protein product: CAWRDRGTDGYTF.

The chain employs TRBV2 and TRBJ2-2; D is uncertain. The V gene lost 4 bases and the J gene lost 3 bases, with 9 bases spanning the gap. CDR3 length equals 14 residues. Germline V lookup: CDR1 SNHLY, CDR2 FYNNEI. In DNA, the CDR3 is TGTGCCAGCAGTGTATTCCCGGACACCGGGGAGCTGTTTTTT. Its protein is CASSVFPDTGELFF.

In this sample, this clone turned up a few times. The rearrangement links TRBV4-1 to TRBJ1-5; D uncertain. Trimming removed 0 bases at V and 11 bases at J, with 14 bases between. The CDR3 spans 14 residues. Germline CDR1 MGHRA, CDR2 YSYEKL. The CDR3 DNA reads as TGCGCCAGCAGCCAAGAGGCGGACGCCACTTCCCAGCATTTT. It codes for CASSQEADATSQHF.

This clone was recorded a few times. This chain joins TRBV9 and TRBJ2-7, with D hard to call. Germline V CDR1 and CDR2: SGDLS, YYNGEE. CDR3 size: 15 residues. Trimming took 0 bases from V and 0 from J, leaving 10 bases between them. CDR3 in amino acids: CASSVAAESSYEQYF. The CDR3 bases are TGTGCCAGCAGCGTAGCGGCTGAGAGCTCCTACGAGCAGTACTTC. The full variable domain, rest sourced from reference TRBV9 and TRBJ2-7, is DSGVTQTPKHLITATGQRVTLRCSPRSGDLSVYWYQQSLDQGLQFLIQYYNGEERAKGNILERFSAQQFPDLHSELNLSSLELGDSALYFCASSVAAESSYEQYFGPGTRLTVT.

The CDR3 coding sequence is TGCAGCGCCGAAGGTAGGGTGGAAGGCTACACCTTC. This codes for CSAEGRVEGYTF. This rearrangement joins TRBV29-1 to TRBJ1-2; the D is unclear. This CDR3 contains 12 residues. Germline-derived CDR1 and CDR2 are SQVTM and ANQGSEA. The V end lost 7 bases, the J end lost 8 bases, and 17 bases lay between the germline ends.

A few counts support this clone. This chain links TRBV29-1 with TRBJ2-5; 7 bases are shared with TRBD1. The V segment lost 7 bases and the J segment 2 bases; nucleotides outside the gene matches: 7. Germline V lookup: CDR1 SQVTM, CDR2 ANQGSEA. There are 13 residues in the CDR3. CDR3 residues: CSGGQAKQETQYF. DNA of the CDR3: TGCAGCGGTGGACAGGCCAAACAAGAGACCCAGTACTTC.

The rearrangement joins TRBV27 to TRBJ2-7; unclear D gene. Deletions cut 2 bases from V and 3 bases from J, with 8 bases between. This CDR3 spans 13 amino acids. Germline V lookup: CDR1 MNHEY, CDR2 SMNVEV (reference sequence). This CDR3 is CASSLSSHYEQYF. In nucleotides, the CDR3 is TGTGCCAGCAGTTTAAGCTCCCACTACGAGCAGTACTTC.

The CDR3 DNA reads TGCAGCGTTGTGGTAGGCAATCAGCCCCAGCATTTT. This codes for CSVVVGNQPQHF. The rearrangement joins TRBV29-1 to TRBJ1-5; D is unclear. Germline loops: CDR1 SQVTM, CDR2 ANQGSEA. V was trimmed by 4 bases and J by 2 bases, leaving 6 bases between them. The CDR3 covers 12 residues.

The CDR3 loop reads CAISAVVGETQYF. The CDR3 DNA reads TGTGCCATCAGTGCAGTCGTGGGGGAGACCCAGTACTTC. The gene calls are TRBV10-3 and TRBJ2-5; D unclear. With 4 bases removed from V and 5 bases from J, the gap between germline ends came to 11 bases. This CDR3 comprises 13 residues. CDR1 is ENHRY and CDR2 is SYGVKD in the germline V gene.

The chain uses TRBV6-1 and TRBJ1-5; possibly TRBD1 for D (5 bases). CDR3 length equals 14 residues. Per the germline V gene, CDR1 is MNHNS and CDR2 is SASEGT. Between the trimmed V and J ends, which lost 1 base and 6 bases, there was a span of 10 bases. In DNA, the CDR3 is TGTGCCAGCAGTGAAGTGGGGGGAGCTCAGCCCCAGCATTTT. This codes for CASSEVGGAQPQHF.